What follows are 20 T cell receptor beta chains derived from one specimen sequenced in a study of PD-1 blockade in classical Hodgkin lymphoma. Exposure to brentuximab vedotin varied, and each patient had relapsed following autologous stem cell transplantation. PBMCs, once thawed, yielded CD8+ T cells isolated by magnetic negative selection. Clones were read by immunoSEQ multiplex PCR, and TCRdb kept only the in-frame ones, dropping some. The sample shows about 2,800 clones, roughly 69% of them seen only once. The starting material was CD8+ T cells from blood, obtained at baseline. Receptor source: a human donor with classical Hodgkin lymphoma.

This sequence joins TRBV4-1 and TRBJ2-3, with D unclear. Germline loops: CDR1 MGHRA, CDR2 YSYEKL. V was clipped by 0 bases and J by 3 bases, with 10 bases between them. This CDR3 spans 15 amino acids. Here the CDR3 reads CASSQEYILTDTQYF. CDR3 nucleotides: TGCGCCAGCAGCCAAGAGTACATTTTGACAGATACGCAGTATTTT.

This clone turned up a few times. The chain joins TRBV4-2 to TRBJ1-5, with D perhaps TRBD1 (6 bases). CDR3 length: 14 amino acids. Germline V gene data show CDR1 as LGHNA and CDR2 as YNFKEQ. Trimming removed 0 bases from V and 4 bases from J, with 7 bases in between. The DNA of the CDR3 is TGTGCCAGCAGCCAAGAGAGGGGGAATCAGCCCCAGCATTTT. This encodes CASSQERGNQPQHF.

In DNA, the CDR3 is TGTGCCAGCACCCTTGACAGGTTGAACACTGAAGCTTTCTTT. Translating it yields CASTLDRLNTEAFF. The V call is TRBV6-6, the J call TRBJ1-1; TRBD1 is a possible D gene (6 bases). V lost 7 bases and J lost 0, with 12 bases in between. The CDR3 extends over 14 amino acids. Germline CDR1 reads MNHNY; CDR2 reads SVGAGI (reference sequence).

This chain connects TRBV6-1 to TRBJ1-4; 7 bases are shared with TRBD1. This CDR3 region has 15 residues. The ends lost 6 bases at V and 5 bases at J; junction bases unmatched: 9. Per germline, CDR1 MNHNS and CDR2 SASEGT. Here the CDR3 DNA reads TGTGCCAGCAGGACCTCGACAGGGCGGAATGAAAAACTGTTTTTT. It encodes CASRTSTGRNEKLFF.

The chain has TRBV9 and TRBJ2-7; 7 nucleotides agree with TRBD2. V lost 4 bases, J lost 1 base, and 5 bases stayed unmatched. There are 14 residues in the CDR3. Germline V lookup: CDR1 SGDLS, CDR2 YYNGEE. The CDR3 sequence is CASSLSGVSYEQYF. Here the CDR3 DNA reads TGTGCCAGCAGCCTCAGCGGGGTGTCCTACGAGCAGTACTTC.

Written as DNA, the CDR3 is TGCGCCAGCAGCCAAGCAGTGGGGGCTGGCAATGAGCAGTTCTTC. It translates to CASSQAVGAGNEQFF. The J gene is TRBJ2-1, the V gene TRBV4-1, with D tentatively TRBD1 (6 bases). The CDR3 sequence is 15 residues long. The V gene lost 1 base and the J gene lost 6 bases, with 13 bases spanning the gap. Germline V gene data show CDR1 as MGHRA and CDR2 as YSYEKL.

The rearrangement links TRBV7-9 to TRBJ1-5; no clear D gene. This CDR3 has 15 amino acids. Trimming removed 5 bases at V and 0 bases at J, with 11 bases between. CDR1 and CDR2 from the germline V gene are SEHNR and FQNEAQ (reference sequence). In DNA form, the CDR3 reads TGTGCCAGCAGCGTCGGACTGGCTAGCAATCAGCCCCAGCATTTT. Amino acid sequence: CASSVGLASNQPQHF.

This chain uses TRBV7-2 with TRBJ1-6; D call uncertain. Germline loops: CDR1 SGHTA, CDR2 FQGNSA. There are 13 residues in the CDR3. The V and J ends lost 6 bases and 7 bases respectively, with 10 bases between them. CDR3 in amino acids: CASRHNGNSPLHF. CDR3 DNA: TGTGCCAGCAGGCATAACGGAAATTCACCCCTCCACTTT.

This clone has just one count. It may be a read error: a sequence one base away is much more abundant. Other DNA sequences in the sample encode the same CDR3. J is TRBJ1-1 and V is TRBV5-6; D call uncertain. Germline V gene sequence: CDR1 SGHDT, CDR2 YYEEEE. The CDR3 runs to 13 residues. The germline V and J ends were trimmed by 0 bases and 1 base, with 4 bases remaining between them. CDR3 nucleotides: TGTGCCAGCAGCTTGGGCGGGAACACTGAAGCTTTCTTT. Translating it yields CASSLGGNTEAFF.

The chain carries TRBV28 and TRBJ2-7; tentative D call: TRBD1 (6 bases). CDR3 size: 16 residues. The V end was cut by 1 base, the J end by 0 bases, with 13 bases between. The germline CDR1 and CDR2 sequences are MDHEN and SYDVKM. The CDR3 coding sequence is TGTGCCAGCAGTTTATTGAGGGGGTCCAGCTCCTACGAGCAGTACTTC. It yields the protein CASSLLRGSSSYEQYF.

The chain carries TRBV6-1 and TRBJ2-3, with TRBD2 identical over 9 bases. Germline-derived CDR1 and CDR2 are MNHNS and SASEGT. The CDR3 is 15 amino acids. V lost 7 bases to trimming and J lost 5 bases; unmatched junction nucleotides: 10. The CDR3 loop is CASIYRAGGGDTQYF. In DNA form, the CDR3 reads TGTGCCAGCATTTATAGAGCGGGGGGAGGAGATACGCAGTATTTT.

This chain joins TRBV4-1 and TRBJ2-3; TRBD1 or TRBD2 may be the D gene (5 bases each). V lost 0 bases and J 1 base, leaving 17 bases between the germline ends. Germline loops: CDR1 MGHRA, CDR2 YSYEKL. The CDR3 has 18 residues. The DNA for the CDR3 is TGCGCCAGCAGCCAAGATCTCCCAGGGCTGAGGGGCACAGATACGCAGTATTTT. Encoded protein: CASSQDLPGLRGTDTQYF.

The chain combines TRBV7-9 with TRBJ2-6; unclear D gene. V shed 1 base and J shed 2 bases, with 12 bases lying between them. Germline CDR1 and CDR2: SEHNR and FQNEAQ (reference sequence). The CDR3 has 17 amino acids. The CDR3 spells CASSLEARITGANVLTF. The DNA for the CDR3 is TGTGCCAGCAGCTTAGAGGCTCGGATTACTGGGGCCAACGTCCTGACTTTC.

With regard to this clone: The junction differs from germline at one of its ends, possibly a read error. The gene calls are TRBV5-5 and TRBJ2-7; a possible D gene is TRBD1 (6 bases). Looked up from germline, CDR1 is SGHKS and CDR2 is YYEKEE (reference sequence). The CDR3 is 14 amino acids. For the CDR3, the DNA is TGCGCCAGCAGCCAAGATAGGGGGTCCTACGAGCAGTACTTC. Its protein product is CASSQDRGSYEQYF.

V and J are TRBV9 and TRBJ2-7, with 8 bases lining up with TRBD2. Looked up from germline, CDR1 is SGDLS and CDR2 is YYNGEE. Germline trimming cut 0 bases from V and 7 bases from J; bases unmatched to any gene: 6. This CDR3 comprises 14 residues. The CDR3 loop is CASSVDGGAREQYF. The CDR3 DNA follows: TGTGCCAGCAGCGTAGACGGGGGGGCCCGAGAGCAGTACTTC.

The V and J genes are TRBV28 and TRBJ1-2; 10 positions match TRBD1. The V gene end was trimmed by 0 bases and the J gene end by 4 bases; junction bases not matched to a gene: 5. The CDR3 loop spans 16 amino acids. Germline CDR1 is MDHEN and CDR2 is SYDVKM. The CDR3 sequence: CASSLWGTGDGYGYTF. DNA of the CDR3: TGTGCCAGCAGTTTATGGGGGACAGGGGACGGCTATGGCTACACCTTC.

This clone has a single count. The chain uses TRBV4-3 and TRBJ2-6, with D possibly TRBD2 on 6 matching bases. Germline V gene lookup returns CDR1 LGHNA and CDR2 YSLEER. CDR3 length equals 16 residues. The germline V and J ends were trimmed by 3 bases and 4 bases, with 13 bases remaining between them. The CDR3 DNA follows: TGCGCCAGCAGCCATGGGGACTTGGGGGGGGCCAACGTCCTGACTTTC. The encoded protein is CASSHGDLGGANVLTF.

The chain combines TRBV27 with TRBJ2-7; 7 bases are shared with TRBD1. The CDR3 contains 14 residues. CDR1 and CDR2 (germline): MNHEY, SMNVEV (reference sequence). Trimming took 0 bases from V and 10 from J; bases not matched to a gene: 9. Here the CDR3 DNA reads TGTGCCAGCAGTTTATCTTCGGGACAGAAGGTTCAGTACTTC. Encoded protein: CASSLSSGQKVQYF.

The rearrangement links TRBV7-9 to TRBJ2-1; 9 positions agree with TRBD1. The CDR3 contains 15 residues. After removal of 3 bases from V and 4 bases from J, the junction contained 4 bases not matched to a gene. Germline CDR1 and CDR2: SEHNR and FQNEAQ (reference sequence). The chain's CDR3 is CASSFGTGLYNEQFF. CDR3 DNA: TGTGCCAGCAGCTTCGGGACAGGGCTATACAATGAGCAGTTCTTC.

The gene calls are TRBV27 and TRBJ2-3, with D perhaps assigned TRBD1 or TRBD2 (6 bases each). The CDR3 spans 16 residues. Germline CDR1 and CDR2: MNHEY and SMNVEV (reference sequence). Between the trimmed V and J ends, which lost 8 bases and 3 bases, there was a span of 21 bases. The CDR3 spells CASGKQGWDSTDTQYF. The CDR3 coding sequence is TGTGCCAGCGGAAAACAGGGCTGGGACTCTACAGATACGCAGTATTTT.